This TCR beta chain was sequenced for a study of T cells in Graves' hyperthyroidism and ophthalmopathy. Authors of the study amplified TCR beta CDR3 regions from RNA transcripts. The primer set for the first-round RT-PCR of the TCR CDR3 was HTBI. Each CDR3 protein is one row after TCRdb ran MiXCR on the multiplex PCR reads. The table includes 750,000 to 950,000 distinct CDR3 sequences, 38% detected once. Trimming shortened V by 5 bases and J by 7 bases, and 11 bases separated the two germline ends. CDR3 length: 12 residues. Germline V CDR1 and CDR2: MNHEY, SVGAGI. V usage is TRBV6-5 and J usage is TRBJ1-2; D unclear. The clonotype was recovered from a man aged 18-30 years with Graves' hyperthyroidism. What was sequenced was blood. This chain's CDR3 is CASSGKSRGYTF. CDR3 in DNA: TGTGCCAGCAGTGGGAAATCTCGTGGCTACACCTTC.